Listed here are 10 T cell receptor beta chains from one sample, sequenced in a study of cytomegalovirus exposure and HLA in healthy donors. Clones were read by immunoSEQ multiplex PCR, and TCRdb kept only the in-frame ones, dropping some. The data contain under 150,000 clones, 85% to 90% of them singletons. The sample was PBMCs. The receptors come from a young man in good health and CMV-seropositive.

The gene calls are TRBV11-2 and TRBJ2-7; 12 bases align to TRBD1. The CDR3 totals 15 residues. Trimming at V came to 4 bases and at J to 5 bases, leaving 6 bases not matched to a gene. Germline CDR1 is SGHAT and CDR2 is FQNNGV. The CDR3 DNA reads TGTGCCAGCAGCTACGTGGGGACAGGGGGCGACGAGCAGTACTTC. Encoded protein: CASSYVGTGGDEQYF. Drawing the rest from reference TRBV11-2 and TRBJ2-7, the complete variable domain is EAGVAQSPRYKIIEKRQSVAFWCNPISGHATLYWYQQILGQGPKLLIQFQNNGVVDDSQLPKDRFSAERLKGVDSTLKIQPAKLEDSAVYLCASSYVGTGGDEQYFGPGTRLTVT.

This chain connects TRBV5-1 to TRBJ2-7; 7 nucleotides line up with TRBD1. CDR3 length: 13 amino acids. Losses at the gene ends were 0 bases for V and 5 bases for J; bases not matched to a gene: 2. Per the germline V gene, CDR1 is SGHRS and CDR2 is YFSETQ. The DNA for the CDR3 is TGCGCCAGCAGCTTGGGACAGGGTAACGAGCAGTACTTC. It specifies CASSLGQGNEQYF.

The V and J genes are TRBV5-4 and TRBJ1-2; D unclear. V lost 3 bases and J lost 0, with 18 bases in between. Germline loops: CDR1 SGHNT, CDR2 YYREEE (reference sequence). The CDR3 consists of 17 residues. This CDR3 reads CASSSVGGWGANYGYTF. As DNA, the CDR3 is TGTGCCAGCAGCTCCGTTGGCGGGTGGGGAGCTAACTATGGCTACACCTTC.

The chain uses TRBV29-1 and TRBJ2-7, with 7 bases aligning to TRBD1. V shed 6 bases, J shed 2 bases, and the junction held 4 bases outside the gene matches. The CDR3 loop spans 12 amino acids. Germline V gene lookup returns CDR1 SQVTM and CDR2 ANQGSEA. CDR3 sequence (DNA): TGCAGCGTCAGACAGGGAACCTACGAGCAGTACTTC. This codes for CSVRQGTYEQYF.

The rearrangement joins TRBV10-1 to TRBJ1-1; D gene uncertain. Trimming shortened V by 3 bases and J by 3 bases, and 8 bases separated the two germline ends. The germline V gene has CDR1 WNHNN and CDR2 SYGVQD (reference sequence). This CDR3 contains 13 residues. The CDR3: CASSDSHDTEAFF. As DNA, the CDR3 is TGCGCCAGCAGTGATAGCCACGACACTGAAGCTTTCTTT.

This clone was observed a handful of times. The chain is built from TRBV28 and TRBJ1-5, with D hard to call. With 7 bases removed from V and 0 bases from J, the gap between germline ends came to 13 bases. Germline CDR1 and CDR2: MDHEN and SYDVKM. CDR3 length equals 15 residues. The CDR3 nucleotides read TGTGCCAGCACCTCCATGAGGAATAGCAATCAGCCCCAGCATTTT. Its protein is CASTSMRNSNQPQHF.

This chain connects TRBV30 to TRBJ1-6, with a tentative D call TRBD1 (6 bases). The CDR3 sequence is 14 residues long. V was shortened by 3 bases and J by 6 bases, with 12 bases between the two germline ends. The germline V gene encodes CDR1 GTSNPN and CDR2 SVGIG (reference sequence). The CDR3 coding sequence is TGTGCCTGGAGCATGACAGGCCGTAATTCACCCCTCCACTTT. It encodes CAWSMTGRNSPLHF.

The gene calls are TRBV18 and TRBJ2-1, with 10 nucleotides matching TRBD2. With V trimmed by 4 bases and J by 7 bases, 10 bases remained unmatched. Germline-derived CDR1 and CDR2 are KGHSH and LQKENI. The CDR3 loop spans 16 amino acids. The CDR3, as DNA: TGTGCCAGCTCACGCCTGAGCGGGAGGGGTGGAAATGAGCAGTTCTTC. It specifies CASSRLSGRGGNEQFF.

V and J are TRBV19 and TRBJ1-1; TRBD1 might be the D (5 bases). The CDR3 spans 14 residues. The V and J ends lost 6 bases and 4 bases respectively, with 15 bases between them. The germline V gene encodes CDR1 LNHDA and CDR2 SQIVND (reference sequence). The CDR3 spells CASSPSGSGTEAFF. CDR3 nucleotides: TGTGCCAGTAGCCCCTCAGGGTCGGGCACTGAAGCTTTCTTT.

The chain recombines TRBV7-8 with TRBJ2-7; a weak D match, TRBD2 (6 bases). Germline V gene sequence: CDR1 SGHVS, CDR2 FQNEAQ. V dropped 4 bases and J dropped 5 bases, with 15 bases sitting between them. The CDR3 runs to 14 residues. For the CDR3, the DNA is TGTGCCAGCAGCTCCTCCGGGACTCTAAACGAGCAGTACTTC. This encodes CASSSSGTLNEQYF.